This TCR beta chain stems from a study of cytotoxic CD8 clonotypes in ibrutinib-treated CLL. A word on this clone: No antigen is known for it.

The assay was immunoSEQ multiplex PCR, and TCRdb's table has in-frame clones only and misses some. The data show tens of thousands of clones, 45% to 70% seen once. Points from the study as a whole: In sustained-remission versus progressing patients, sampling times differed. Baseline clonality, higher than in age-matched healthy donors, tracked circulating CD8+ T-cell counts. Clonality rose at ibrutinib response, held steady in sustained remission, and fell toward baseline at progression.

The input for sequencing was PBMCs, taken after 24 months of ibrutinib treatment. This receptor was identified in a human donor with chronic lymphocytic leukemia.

CDR3 amino acids: CASSRLQGYSGELFF. The DNA for the CDR3 is TGTGCCAGCAGCCGCCTACAGGGGTACAGCGGGGAGCTGTTTTTT. This rearrangement joins TRBV14 to TRBJ2-2; TRBD1 agrees at 7 bases. Germline assignment: CDR1 SGHDN and CDR2 FVKESK. The CDR3 has 15 residues. V was clipped by 4 bases and J by 7 bases; unmatched bases: 9.